One sample yielded the 14 T cell receptor beta chains listed below, sequenced in a study of graft-versus-host responses after intestinal transplantation (dated by TCRdb to the early 2020s). Library prep was done by the immunoSEQ multiplex PCR assay. TCRdb provides this immuneACCESS table in a form limited to in-frame rearrangements. Some clones are lacking; in checked studies, under half of them reflect an unresolved V gene, and why the rest are absent is not known. In all, the sample holds around 17,000 clones, and approximately 86% of those were seen once. Just over 5.5% of the sample goes to the ten largest clones. Dithiothreitol, EDTA incubations and collagenase D digestion were used to isolate intraepithelial and lamina propria lymphocytes from graft specimens. The sequencing used ileum tissue, collected 17 days after transplant. The receptors were gathered from a human patient who received an intestinal transplant, so some T cells may come from the graft donor.

This clone has a single count. The chain employs TRBV14 and TRBJ2-3; the match to TRBD2 covers 8 bases. Germline trimming cut 4 bases from V and 7 bases from J; bases unmatched to any gene: 13. This CDR3 has 16 residues. The V gene's germline CDR1 is SGHDN and CDR2 FVKESK. The CDR3 region is CASSLLAGTSVNTQYF. CDR3 in DNA: TGTGCCAGCAGCCTCTTAGCGGGAACATCGGTAAATACGCAGTATTTT.

This clone was observed a single time. This rearrangement joins TRBV11-1 to TRBJ2-7, with TRBD2 matching 10 bases. Germline CDR1 and CDR2: SGHAT and FQDESV (reference sequence). V gave up 5 bases and J gave up 7 bases; unmatched junction bases: 14. The CDR3 totals 16 residues. Written as DNA, the CDR3 is TGTGCCAGCAGCCCCGGACTAGCGGAAGGGGTTAAAGAGCAGTACTTC. It codes for CASSPGLAEGVKEQYF.

The gene calls are TRBV7-9 and TRBJ2-7; 8 bases line up with TRBD1. This CDR3 is 14 amino acids long. J gave up 5 bases and V 5 bases, and 8 bases lay outside the gene matches. In germline, CDR1 is SEHNR, CDR2 FQNEAQ (reference sequence). Written as DNA, the CDR3 is TGTGCCAGCAGCGTATCAGGGGGCTGGGACGAGCAGTACTTC. As protein: CASSVSGGWDEQYF.

The V gene is TRBV28, the J gene TRBJ2-7; D remains ambiguous. This CDR3 is 12 amino acids long. CDR1 is MDHEN, CDR2 SYDVKM, per germline. Deletions cut 1 base from V and 3 bases from J, with 4 bases between. The CDR3 region has the DNA TGTGCCAGCAGTTTATTACACTACGAGCAGTACTTC. Translation gives CASSLLHYEQYF.

This chain uses TRBV2 with TRBJ2-7, with D tentatively TRBD1 (6 bases). Germline-derived CDR1 and CDR2 are SNHLY and FYNNEI. Trimming shortened V by 6 bases and J by 0 bases, and 12 bases separated the two germline ends. This CDR3 is built from 14 residues. The DNA for the CDR3 is TGTGCCAGCAGGGGGGCGGTAAGCTCCTACGAGCAGTACTTC. Residues: CASRGAVSSYEQYF.

V and J are TRBV4-3 and TRBJ1-5; D gene uncertain. Germline values: CDR1 LGHNA, CDR2 YSLEER. Trimming pared 0 bases from V and 3 bases from J, leaving 6 bases between. This CDR3 is 14 amino acids long. CDR3 DNA sequence: TGCGCCAGCAGCCAAGAATCGTACAATCAGCCCCAGCATTTT. This gives the protein CASSQESYNQPQHF.

The chain has TRBV15 and TRBJ1-4; 8 bases are shared with TRBD1. Germline CDR1 is LNHNV and CDR2 is YYDKDF (reference sequence). J lost 5 bases, V lost 6 bases, and 5 bases had no gene match. The CDR3 spans 14 residues. CDR3 bases: TGTGCCACCAGTACGGGACAGGAAAATGAAAAACTGTTTTTT. As protein: CATSTGQENEKLFF.

The V call is TRBV30, the J call TRBJ1-5; 8 bases are a match to TRBD1. V was clipped by 3 bases and J by 0 bases; unmatched bases: 7. The CDR3 covers 16 residues. Looked up from germline, CDR1 is GTSNPN and CDR2 is SVGIG (reference sequence). CDR3 in amino acids: CAWSGGQVYSNQPQHF. The CDR3 DNA sequence: TGTGCCTGGAGCGGGGGACAGGTTTATAGCAATCAGCCCCAGCATTTT.

This clone was counted once. J is TRBJ2-7 and V is TRBV4-2; D is uncertain. V lost 4 bases and J 2 bases, leaving 15 bases between the germline ends. CDR3 length: 15 residues. Germline V gene lookup returns CDR1 LGHNA and CDR2 YNFKEQ. The CDR3 DNA sequence: TGTGCCAGCAGCCCCAGTGGTAGCCAAACCTACGAGCAGTACTTC. This sequence encodes CASSPSGSQTYEQYF.

The rearrangement joins TRBV5-1 to TRBJ2-2, with D possibly called TRBD1 or TRBD2 (5 bases each). Germline lookup yields CDR1 SGHRS and CDR2 YFSETQ. With 2 bases removed from V and 2 bases from J, the gap between germline ends came to 10 bases. This CDR3 is 15 amino acids long. The CDR3 loop is CASSFWDPNTGELFF. CDR3 bases: TGCGCCAGCAGCTTTTGGGACCCAAACACCGGGGAGCTGTTTTTT.

The chain has TRBV30 and TRBJ2-1, with TRBD2 matching over 7 bases. CDR3 length equals 13 residues. Germline CDR1 is GTSNPN and CDR2 is SVGIG (reference sequence). V trimming: 0 bases; J trimming: 4 bases; junction bases outside the gene matches: 0. CDR3 protein: CAWSVLAYNEQFF. Written as DNA, the CDR3 is TGTGCCTGGAGTGTACTAGCGTACAATGAGCAGTTCTTC. The full variable domain, its missing parts supplied by reference TRBV30 and TRBJ2-1, is SQTIHQWPATLVQPVGSPLSLECTVEGTSNPNLYWYRQAAGRGLQLLFYSVGIGQISSEVPQNLSASRPQDRQFILSSKKLLLSDSGFYLCAWSVLAYNEQFFGPGTRLTVL.

Worth noting for this clone: A read error may account for a junction end that differs from germline. The same CDR3 also results from other DNA sequences found in this sample. The chain combines TRBV11-2 with TRBJ2-7; D is uncertain. Germline V gene data show CDR1 as SGHAT and CDR2 as FQNNGV. This CDR3 is 14 amino acids long. In nucleotides, the CDR3 is TGCGCCAGCAGCTTTTGGTCCTCCACAGACGAGCAGTACTTC. Translation gives CASSFWSSTDEQYF.

The CDR3 nucleotides are TGTGCCAGCAGGTCCAGAGGGGGCAATGAGCAGTTCTTC. Its protein is CASRSRGGNEQFF. The V call is TRBV6-6, the J call TRBJ2-1; D perhaps matches TRBD1 (6 bases). Germline V lookup: CDR1 MNHNY, CDR2 SVGAGI (reference sequence). Trimming pared 6 bases from V and 6 bases from J, leaving 12 bases between. The CDR3 contains 13 residues.

The CDR3 sequence: CASSWGDRGRDGYTF. Here the CDR3 DNA reads TGTGCCAGCAGCTGGGGGGACAGGGGGCGCGATGGCTACACCTTC. The chain combines TRBV5-6 with TRBJ1-2; 12 bases are a match to TRBD1. The CDR3 is 15 residues long. Losses at the gene ends were 3 bases for V and 6 bases for J; bases not matched to a gene: 6. Germline V gives CDR1 SGHDT, CDR2 YYEEEE. Full variable domain (outside the CDR3, taken from reference TRBV5-6 and TRBJ1-2): DAGVTQSPTHLIKTRGQQVTLRCSPKSGHDTVSWYQQALGQGPQFIFQYYEEEERQRGNFPDRFSGHQFPNYSSELNVNALLLGDSALYLCASSWGDRGRDGYTFGSGTRLTVV.